This TCR beta chain was obtained from a study of blood T cell repertoires in COVID-19. The CDR3 runs to 15 residues. V was cut by 0 bases and J by 2 bases, with 8 bases left in between. Germline V gene data show CDR1 as SGHRS and CDR2 as YFSETQ. Study processing details: Amplified reference gene primers provided the basis for estimating nucleated cell counts. The assay was immunoSEQ multiplex PCR, and TCRdb's table has in-frame clones only and misses some. From that table come the V and J calls and clone size; the DNA was used to work out D and trimming. The sample lists about 280,000 clones, 85% to 90% occurring once.

The TCR sequence derives from a man aged 35-49 years with acute or convalescent COVID-19. The specimen was peripheral blood. The V and J genes are TRBV5-1 and TRBJ1-4; D call uncertain. The CDR3 DNA follows: TGCGCCAGCAGCTTGGCCCCCGGGACTAATGAAAAACTGTTTTTT. It yields the protein CASSLAPGTNEKLFF.